These 2 T cell receptor beta chains were all obtained from the same sample, sequenced in a study of CD8+ T cells in alopecia areata (dated by TCRdb to 2017 to 2018). Preparation of the library involved the immunoSEQ multiplex PCR assay. RNA was extracted from all samples and reverse transcribed into cDNA as template for TCR sequencing. TCRdb holds this immuneACCESS table with in-frame rearrangements only. Some clones are missing; in checked studies, unresolved V genes explain under half, and the rest has no known cause. This sample holds under 350,000 clones in total, without any singletons. The ten most abundant clones make up approximately 1.2% of the sample. Cells from mouse cutaneous lymph nodes were pooled, stained for CD4, CD8alpha, NKG2D, NKG2ACE and other markers, and then sorted on a BD Influx. The sequenced sample was CD4+ T cells sorted from a lymph node. The receptor set was obtained from a C3H/HeJ mouse with alopecia areata. This strain possesses the MHC haplotype H2-k.

The sample holds a few counts of this clone. The gene names given are mouse names. From the germline J gene comes the end of the CDR3, since the read stops 4 residues before it. This sample also contains other DNA sequences that code for the same CDR3. V usage is TRBV5 and J usage is TRBJ2-2; perhaps TRBD1 as D (5 bases). V was cut by 3 bases and J by 2 bases, with 10 bases left in between. The CDR3 spans 15 residues. Germline-derived CDR1 and CDR2 are LGHNA and YNLKQL (reference sequence). The covered CDR3 bases are TGTGCCAGCAGCCAGAGGGGAGGGAACACCGGG. As protein: CASSQRGGNTG. The full CDR3 protein reads CASSQRGGNTGQLYF.

Of note for this clone: Mouse gene names apply. The read finishes 4 residues shy of the CDR3 end, and the germline J gene is used to complete it. The rearrangement joins TRBV31 to TRBJ2-1; TRBD2 agrees at 14 bases. CDR3 length: 17 residues. Germline CDR1 GKSSPN, CDR2 SITVG. CDR3 in amino acids: CAWSLSGTGGALAEQFF. The sequenced CDR3 bases are TGTGCCTGGAGTCTATCCGGGACTGGGGGGGCTCTGGCT.